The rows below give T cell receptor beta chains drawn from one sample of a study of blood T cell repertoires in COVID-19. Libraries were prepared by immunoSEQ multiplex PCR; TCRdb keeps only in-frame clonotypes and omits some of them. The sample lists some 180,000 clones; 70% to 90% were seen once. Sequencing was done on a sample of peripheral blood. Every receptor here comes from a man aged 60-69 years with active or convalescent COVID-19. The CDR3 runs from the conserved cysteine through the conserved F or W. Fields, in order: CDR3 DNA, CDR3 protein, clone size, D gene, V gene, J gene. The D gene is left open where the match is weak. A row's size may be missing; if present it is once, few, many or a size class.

TGCGCCAGCAGCTTGACAGGGGTCACCGGGGAGCTGTTTTTT	CASSLTGVTGELFF	.	TRBD1	TRBV5-1	TRBJ2-2
TGTGCCAGCAGTTTATTTCGGGGGTCCAACTATGGCTACACCTTC	CASSLFRGSNYGYTF	.	.	TRBV28	TRBJ1-2
TGTGCCAGCATGCAAGGGCGGACGGGGGGCTGGTACACTGAAGCTTTCTTT	CASMQGRTGGWYTEAFF	.	.	TRBV27	TRBJ1-1
TGCAGCGTAAGACAGCTGAACACTGAAGCTTTCTTT	CSVRQLNTEAFF	.	.	TRBV29-1	TRBJ1-1
TGTGCCAGCAGCCCGGGACAGGGGACAGACAATGAGCAGTTCTTC	CASSPGQGTDNEQFF	.	TRBD1	TRBV6-5	TRBJ2-1
TGTGCCAGCAGTTCGGGGGCTGACAGGGGGACTGAAAAACTGTTTTTT	CASSSGADRGTEKLFF	.	TRBD1	TRBV6-5	TRBJ1-4
TGTGCCAGTAGTATTAGTGGTGAAAAACTGTTTTTT	CASSISGEKLFF	.	.	TRBV19	TRBJ1-4
TGTGCCAGCAGCAGGGTTGGGCAGCCCCAGCATTTT	CASSRVGQPQHF	.	.	TRBV6-5	TRBJ1-5
TGTGCCAGCAGTGCACAAGGGGGCGAAGGTAAAGGGGAAAAACTGTTTTTT	CASSAQGGEGKGEKLFF	.	TRBD1	TRBV6-1	TRBJ1-4
TGCGCCAACCCTATCCAGACAGGAAAAGTCACCGGGGAGCTGTTTTTT	CANPIQTGKVTGELFF	.	.	TRBV5-1	TRBJ2-2
TGCGCCAGCAGCGTCACAGGAGCCCCTGACACTGAAGCTTTCTTT	CASSVTGAPDTEAFF	few	.	TRBV5-1	TRBJ1-1
TGTGCCAGTAGCCGGACAGGGGGAGAGCAGTACTTC	CASSRTGGEQYF	.	TRBD1	TRBV19	TRBJ2-7
TGTGCCAGCAGCTCGGGACTCGGGGGGTTCAATGAGCAGTTCTTC	CASSSGLGGFNEQFF	once	TRBD2	TRBV7-9	TRBJ2-1
TGTGCCAGTCACAGGGGGGGCCCGACCGGGGAGCTGTTTTTT	CASHRGGPTGELFF	.	.	TRBV27	TRBJ2-2
TGTGCCAGCAGCCAGGGTCCCGGGGGCACTGAAGCTTTCTTT	CASSQGPGGTEAFF	.	.	TRBV3-1/TRBV3-2	TRBJ1-1
TGCGCCAGCAGCTTGGCCGGGGGGACCTACAATGAGCAGTTCTTC	CASSLAGGTYNEQFF	once	TRBD2	TRBV5-1	TRBJ2-1
TGTGCCAGCAGTGATATTTACGGGGTCGGGGAGACCCAGTACTTC	CASSDIYGVGETQYF	.	.	TRBV2	TRBJ2-5
TGTGCCAGCAGGAACAGGGATACTGGAAACACCATATATTTT	CASRNRDTGNTIYF	once	.	TRBV7-8	TRBJ1-3
TGTGCCAGCAGCTTAGATGCCGACAGCACTTATAATTCACCCCTCCACTTT	CASSLDADSTYNSPLHF	.	.	TRBV11-2	TRBJ1-6
TGTGCCAGTAGGACCTGGGAGAACTATGGCTACACCTTC	CASRTWENYGYTF	.	.	TRBV19	TRBJ1-2
TGCGCCAGCAGCCAAGGAATGGGGCCGGACAACACCATATATTTT	CASSQGMGPDNTIYF	once	.	TRBV4-1	TRBJ1-3
TGTGCCAGCAGCCACGAACAGGGGACGCAAGTTAATTCACCCCTCCACTTT	CASSHEQGTQVNSPLHF	once	TRBD1	TRBV5-8	TRBJ1-6
TGTGCCACCAGTGATTCACAGGGCGGTGGCTACACCTTC	CATSDSQGGGYTF	.	.	TRBV24-1	TRBJ1-2
TGTGCCAGCAGTTTAAGCCCCGGGACTAGCGCTACCTACGAGCAGTACTTC	CASSLSPGTSATYEQYF	.	TRBD2	TRBV27	TRBJ2-7
TGCAGTGTCAAGGGGTCTTGGGAGCAGTACTTC	CSVKGSWEQYF	.	.	TRBV20-1	TRBJ2-7
TGCGCCAGCACCGGGACAGGGCTCTCTGGGGCCAACGTCCTGACTTTC	CASTGTGLSGANVLTF	.	TRBD1	TRBV5-1	TRBJ2-6
TGCGCCAGCAGCTTTTGGCCCCAGCGGGGGGGCCTGCACCACAATGAGCAGTTCTTC	CASSFWPQRGGLHHNEQFF	.	TRBD2	TRBV5-1	TRBJ2-1
TGCAGCGTTGAATACGGGACTGAAGCTTTCTTT	CSVEYGTEAFF	few	.	TRBV29-1	TRBJ1-1
TGTGCCAGCAGCCAAGAGTTTATTAACACAGATACGCAGTATTTT	CASSQEFINTDTQYF	.	.	TRBV3-1/TRBV3-2	TRBJ2-3
TGTGCCATCAGTGGAGGTATTATGGACTATGGCTACACCTTC	CAISGGIMDYGYTF	.	.	TRBV10-3	TRBJ1-2
TGTGCCAGCAGCTTATGGGGTAGCGGGGGCACAGATACGCAGTATTTT	CASSLWGSGGTDTQYF	.	TRBD2	TRBV7-2	TRBJ2-3
TGCGCCAGCAGCTCTTCAACCGGGACAGAGAACACTGAAGCTTTCTTT	CASSSSTGTENTEAFF	.	TRBD1	TRBV5-1	TRBJ1-1
TGTGCCAGCAGCTTAACCGGGACAAGAAAAACTAACTATGGCTACACCTTC	CASSLTGTRKTNYGYTF	.	.	TRBV11-2	TRBJ1-2
TGTGCCAGTAGTACAAGCTCCAACAATCAGCCCCAGCATTTT	CASSTSSNNQPQHF	.	.	TRBV19	TRBJ1-5
TGTGCCAGCAGCTTAATGTCGGGCAATGAGCAGTTCTTC	CASSLMSGNEQFF	.	.	TRBV7-3	TRBJ2-1
TGTGCCAGCAGCGCAGAACTAGCGGGGGGGCATGAGCAGTTCTTC	CASSAELAGGHEQFF	once	TRBD2	TRBV6-4	TRBJ2-1
TGTGCCAGTAGTGGGGGGGACACTACCTATGGCTACACCTTC	CASSGGDTTYGYTF	once	.	TRBV19	TRBJ1-2
TGTGCCAGCAGCGATCGGGGAGGGGGGCAAGAGACCCAGTACTTC	CASSDRGGGQETQYF	.	.	TRBV7-9	TRBJ2-5
TGTGCCATCAGCGCAGGGTACGAGCAGTACTTC	CAISAGYEQYF	.	.	TRBV10-3	TRBJ2-7
TGTGCCAGCAGCTGGACAGGGAACTATGGCTACACCTTC	CASSWTGNYGYTF	.	TRBD1	TRBV12-3/TRBV12-4	TRBJ1-2
TGCGCCAGCAGCTGGGACAGCATCTATGGCTACACCTTC	CASSWDSIYGYTF	once	TRBD1	TRBV5-1	TRBJ1-2
TGTGCCAGTAGCCCCAGGGGTAGCGGGGGAGTCACAGATACGCAGTATTTT	CASSPRGSGGVTDTQYF	.	TRBD2	TRBV19	TRBJ2-3
TGTGCCAGCAGCTTGGGACAGGGGATCCAAGAGACCCAGTACTTC	CASSLGQGIQETQYF	.	TRBD1	TRBV7-9	TRBJ2-5
TGTGCCAGTAGTCTCCGCGGCGGGGGACACGCTACAGATACGCAGTATTTT	CASSLRGGGHATDTQYF	.	.	TRBV19	TRBJ2-3
TGCGCCAGCAGCTTAGGGGGCTTTAGCGACACCATATATTTT	CASSLGGFSDTIYF	.	TRBD1	TRBV5-1	TRBJ1-3
TGTGCCAGCAGCTTCGGGACAGGGGTCAATTCACCCCTCCACTTT	CASSFGTGVNSPLHF	.	TRBD1	TRBV3-1/TRBV3-2	TRBJ1-6
TGTGCCAGCAGCTTATATTCTATGGGCACAGATACGCAGTATTTT	CASSLYSMGTDTQYF	.	.	TRBV7-6	TRBJ2-3
TGTGCCAGCTCAACGACGGGACAGGGGACCAATTCACCCCTCCACTTT	CASSTTGQGTNSPLHF	.	TRBD1	TRBV18	TRBJ1-6
TGTGCTAGTGGTTTGGCCCTAGCGGGGGGGCTCGACGGGGAGCTGTTTTTT	CASGLALAGGLDGELFF	.	TRBD2	TRBV12-5	TRBJ2-2
TGTGCCAGCAGTGAAAGGCGGGTCGATAGCGGGGCTGGAGGGGAGACCCAGTACTTC	CASSERRVDSGAGGETQYF	.	TRBD2	TRBV6-1	TRBJ2-5
TGTGCCAGCAGCTTAGCAGCTAGCGGGGGTGGACAAGATACGCAGTATTTT	CASSLAASGGGQDTQYF	.	TRBD2	TRBV7-6	TRBJ2-3
TGTGCCAGCAGCCAATCCGGGACTAGCTACGAGCAGTACTTC	CASSQSGTSYEQYF	.	TRBD2	TRBV6-6	TRBJ2-7
TGTGCCAGCAGCTCCGGACTAGCGGATGAGCAGTTCTTC	CASSSGLADEQFF	few	TRBD2	TRBV7-2	TRBJ2-1
TGTGCCAGCAGACTACTGGAGGCTGCTTTCTTT	CASRLLEAAFF	.	.	TRBV2	TRBJ1-1
TGCAGCGTTGAAGGTCTGGGCAGGGCAGGTGAAAATGAAAAACTGTTTTTT	CSVEGLGRAGENEKLFF	.	.	TRBV29-1	TRBJ1-4
TGTGCCAGCTCATCGGGACAGGGGTATGGCTACACCTTC	CASSSGQGYGYTF	.	TRBD1	TRBV18	TRBJ1-2
TGCGCCAGCAGCGAACTAGCGGGAACAGGGACCGGGGAGCTGTTTTTT	CASSELAGTGTGELFF	.	TRBD2	TRBV5-1	TRBJ2-2
TGTGCCAGCAGTCCGACAGCAGTTCAGCCCCAGCATTTT	CASSPTAVQPQHF	once	.	TRBV6-5	TRBJ1-5
TGTGCCAGCAGTTACCGTGGCACGAACACTGAAGCTTTCTTT	CASSYRGTNTEAFF	.	.	TRBV6-5	TRBJ1-1
TGTGCCAGCTCACCCGGACTAGATCACCACAATGAGCAGTTCTTC	CASSPGLDHHNEQFF	.	TRBD2	TRBV18	TRBJ2-1